The clone carrying this T cell receptor beta chain appeared many times. Its specificity is unknown. From RNA transcripts, TCR beta CDR3 regions were amplified. TCR CDR3 regions were first amplified by RT-PCR with HTBI primers. TCRdb processed the multiplex PCR reads anew with MiXCR; each CDR3 protein has one entry. The sample holds some 700,000 distinct CDR3 sequences, approximately 15% seen once. Stable hyperthyroidism: no ophthalmopathy progression over 18 months of follow-up. Clinicians diagnosed patients from clinical symptoms, serum thyroxine and TRAb, thyroid ultrasound and orbital computed tomography. This record comes from a study of T cells in Graves' hyperthyroidism and ophthalmopathy. Study-level points and caveats: Also found in blood were most expanded thyroid clonotypes above 0.001.

The germline V gene has CDR1 MNHEY and CDR2 SVGEGT. V lost 7 bases to trimming and J lost 2 bases, with 14 bases between them. The CDR3 sequence is 14 residues long. This chain links TRBV6-2 or TRBV6-3 with TRBJ1-2; no firm D call. The clonotype comes from a man aged 50 or older with Graves' hyperthyroidism. Sequencing input: blood. CDR3 amino acids: CASNDGILNYGYTF. CDR3 nucleotides: TGTGCCAGCAACGACGGGATTTTAAACTATGGCTACACCTTC.